One sample yielded the 3 T cell receptor beta chains listed below, sequenced in a study of cytomegalovirus exposure and HLA in healthy donors. The PCR was carried out with 60 Vbeta primers and 13 Jbeta primers. Repertoires were generated with immunoSEQ multiplex PCR, while TCRdb's copy carries only in-frame clones and drops some. Here the sample spans 150,000 to 200,000 clones, 65% to 80% being singletons. What was sequenced was PBMCs. The receptors originated from a woman between 50 and 59 years old in good health and CMV-seropositive.

The chain employs TRBV9 and TRBJ2-3; 8 bases are shared with TRBD2. The V and J ends lost 2 bases and 1 base, in that order; junction bases with no gene match: 0. The CDR3 runs to 14 residues. Germline CDR1 SGDLS, CDR2 YYNGEE. The CDR3: CASSVTSGTDTQYF. CDR3 DNA: TGTGCCAGCAGCGTGACTAGCGGCACAGATACGCAGTATTTT.

The J gene is TRBJ2-7, the V gene TRBV5-1, with D possibly being TRBD2 (6 bases). This CDR3 comprises 13 residues. From germline, CDR1 is SGHRS and CDR2 YFSETQ. Trimming took 4 bases from V and 7 from J, leaving 15 bases between them. CDR3 protein: CASSEGTAGEQYF. The CDR3 coding sequence is TGCGCCAGCAGCGAGGGAACTGCGGGGGAGCAGTACTTC.

V is TRBV19 and J is TRBJ1-1; no reliable D call. V was trimmed by 3 bases and J by 0 bases, leaving 20 bases between them. Germline loops: CDR1 LNHDA, CDR2 SQIVND (reference sequence). The CDR3 is made up of 18 amino acids. The CDR3, as DNA: TGTGCCAGTAGTATCGGGTTAGGAGCAGCATACATGAACACTGAAGCTTTCTTT. The encoded protein is CASSIGLGAAYMNTEAFF.